This TCR beta chain is drawn from a study of CD8+ T cells in alopecia areata. Across the whole study: Administration of oral tofacitinib to treated patients was at 5 to 10 mg twice daily. For 6 to 18 months, tofacitinib was taken, and 6 months off drug followed. Points from the study as a whole: Having one nonresponder leaves uncertain how baseline CD8+ expansion relates to response. Scalp clonality dropped significantly under tofacitinib, as did expanded CD8+ top-100 clones.

Stated treatment: oral pan-JAK inhibitor, 5-10 mg twice daily. Remarks on this clone: What it binds is unknown.

Once RNA had been extracted, it was reverse transcribed into cDNA to act as the sequencing template. This table comes from immunoSEQ multiplex PCR, and its TCRdb copy is limited to in-frame clones, with some not included. The sample lists about 200,000 clones; around 60% were seen once. CDR1 and CDR2 (germline): SGHTA, FQGNSA. The CDR3 spans 12 residues. V was cut by 4 bases and J by 7 bases, with 10 bases left in between. The sequenced sample was CD4+ T cells sorted from blood, obtained at week 4, from a patient treated with tofacitinib. V gene TRBV7-2 combines with J gene TRBJ1-2; D possibly corresponds to TRBD1 (5 bases). The sequence was collected from a human donor with alopecia areata. The CDR3 here is CASSYRTFGYTF. CDR3 coding DNA: TGTGCCAGCAGCTACAGGACGTTTGGCTACACCTTC.